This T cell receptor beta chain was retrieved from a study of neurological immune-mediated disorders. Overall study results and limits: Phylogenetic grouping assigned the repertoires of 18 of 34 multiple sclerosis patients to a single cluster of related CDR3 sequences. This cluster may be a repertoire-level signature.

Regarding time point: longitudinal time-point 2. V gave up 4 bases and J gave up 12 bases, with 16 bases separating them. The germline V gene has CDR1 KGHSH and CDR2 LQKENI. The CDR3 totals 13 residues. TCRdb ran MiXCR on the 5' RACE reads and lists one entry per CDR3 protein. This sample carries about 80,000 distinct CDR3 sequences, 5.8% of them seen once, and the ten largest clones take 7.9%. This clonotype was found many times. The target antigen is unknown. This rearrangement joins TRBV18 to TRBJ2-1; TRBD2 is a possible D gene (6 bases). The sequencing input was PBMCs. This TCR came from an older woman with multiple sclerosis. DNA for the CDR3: TGTGCCAGCTCACTAAAGGCCGGGACTCTGCAGTTCTTC. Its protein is CASSLKAGTLQFF.